Given below is one T cell receptor (beta chain) in context. This sample is drawn from a study of blood T cell repertoires in COVID-19. Study-wide background: The samples span acute and convalescent COVID-19 from the United States, Italy and Spain.

Using immunoSEQ multiplex PCR, the repertoire was profiled, and TCRdb retains in-frame clones only, with some absent. The sample carries about 220,000 clones, around three quarters recorded once. This CDR3 region has 15 residues. Germline values: CDR1 SGHNT, CDR2 YYREEE (reference sequence). The V gene end was trimmed by 0 bases and the J gene end by 5 bases; junction bases not matched to a gene: 4. The receptor was derived from a woman aged 70-85 years with acute or convalescent COVID-19. The sequenced sample was peripheral blood. V is TRBV5-4 and J is TRBJ2-5; TRBD2 agrees at 10 bases. CDR3 DNA: TGTGCCAGCAGCTTGGTTCTAGCGGGGGCGGAGACCCAGTACTTC. The encoded protein is CASSLVLAGAETQYF.